Shown below are 17 T cell receptor beta chains from a single sample sequenced in a study of blood T cell repertoires in COVID-19. Using immunoSEQ multiplex PCR, the repertoire was profiled, and TCRdb retains in-frame clones only, with some absent. This sample carries about 43,000 clones, approximately 80% of them seen once, and the ten largest clones take less than 25%. Source material: peripheral blood. These receptor sequences come from an older woman with acute or convalescent COVID-19.

The count of this clone is one. At one end the junction does not follow the germline gene, possibly because of a read error. The V and J genes are TRBV5-4 and TRBJ1-1; D gene ambiguous. Germline CDR1 is SGHNT and CDR2 is YYREEE (reference sequence). This CDR3 region has 15 residues. The CDR3 loop reads CASGLHGFPNTEAFF. The CDR3, as DNA: TGTGCCAGCGGCTTACACGGGTTCCCTAACACTGAAGCTTTCTTT.

V and J are TRBV7-6 and TRBJ2-1; 8 bases align to TRBD2. The CDR3 runs to 15 residues. In germline, CDR1 is SGHVS, CDR2 FNYEAQ. After removal of 4 bases from V and 8 bases from J, the junction contained 10 bases not matched to a gene. CDR3 region: CASSSTGTSIDEQFF. In DNA form, the CDR3 reads TGTGCCAGCAGCTCGACCGGGACTAGTATTGATGAGCAGTTCTTC.

J is TRBJ1-2 and V is TRBV3-1 (or the pseudogene TRBV3-2), with no clear D. V shed 0 bases and J shed 2 bases, with 13 bases lying between them. The germline gives CDR1 LGHDT, CDR2 YNNKEL (reference sequence). This CDR3 is 16 amino acids long. CDR3 bases: TGTGCCAGCAGCCAAGATCTGGAACAGCGGAACTATGGCTACACCTTC. This encodes CASSQDLEQRNYGYTF.

The chain couples TRBV30 to TRBJ1-1; 8 positions match TRBD1. From germline, CDR1 is GTSNPN and CDR2 SVGIG (reference sequence). There are 18 residues in the CDR3. V lost 0 bases, J lost 0 bases, and 12 bases stayed unmatched. The CDR3 DNA is TGTGCCTGGAGTGTACAGGGGGTAACGTTCTCCATGAACACTGAAGCTTTCTTT. Amino acid sequence: CAWSVQGVTFSMNTEAFF.

The rearrangement joins TRBV19 to TRBJ2-1, with 7 bases aligning to TRBD2. CDR1 is LNHDA, CDR2 SQIVND, per germline (reference sequence). This CDR3 is 15 amino acids long. J gave up 3 bases and V 3 bases, and 5 bases lay outside the gene matches. As DNA, the CDR3 is TGTGCCAGTAGTATCGCCTCTAGCGGCTACAATGAGCAGTTCTTC. Residues: CASSIASSGYNEQFF.

The chain combines TRBV27 with TRBJ1-5; TRBD1 aligns across 10 bases. Germline trimming cut 0 bases from V and 5 bases from J; bases unmatched to any gene: 1. Germline lookup yields CDR1 MNHEY and CDR2 SMNVEV (reference sequence). This CDR3 is 15 amino acids long. CDR3 DNA: TGTGCCAGCAGTTTATCGGGACAGGGGTATCAGCCCCAGCATTTT. Translated: CASSLSGQGYQPQHF.

The V call is TRBV29-1, the J call TRBJ2-4; 8 bases agree with TRBD1. The junction had 8 bases not matched to a gene; V was cut back by 4 bases and J by 0 bases. CDR3 size: 16 residues. Germline V gene sequence: CDR1 SQVTM, CDR2 ANQGSEA. The DNA of the CDR3 is TGCAGCGTTGCATCAGGGGGCCGGAGAGCCAAAAACATTCAGTACTTC. Translating gives CSVASGGRRAKNIQYF.

The chain recombines TRBV2 with TRBJ2-4, with 7 nucleotides matching TRBD1. This CDR3 is built from 16 residues. V lost 6 bases to trimming and J lost 0 bases; unmatched junction nucleotides: 8. Germline lookup yields CDR1 SNHLY and CDR2 FYNNEI. The CDR3 DNA follows: TGTGCCAGCAGACTTACAGGGGTTCTAGCCAAAAACATTCAGTACTTC. The encoded protein is CASRLTGVLAKNIQYF.

The chain couples TRBV19 to TRBJ2-5; 7 bases align to TRBD1. Germline lookup yields CDR1 LNHDA and CDR2 SQIVND (reference sequence). CDR3 length: 16 amino acids. J gave up 2 bases and V 5 bases, and 11 bases lay outside the gene matches. Written as DNA, the CDR3 is TGTGCCAGTAGTTCTTTCCCGGGACAGAAGCAAGAGACCCAGTACTTC. The encoded protein is CASSSFPGQKQETQYF.

This chain joins TRBV18 and TRBJ2-7, with 10 nucleotides matching TRBD2. The ends lost 0 bases at V and 4 bases at J; junction bases unmatched: 3. This CDR3 region has 15 residues. The germline V gene encodes CDR1 KGHSH and CDR2 LQKENI. The CDR3: CASSPPELAGYEQYF. CDR3 nucleotide sequence: TGTGCCAGCTCACCACCTGAACTAGCGGGGTACGAGCAGTACTTC.

The V and J genes are TRBV7-3 and TRBJ2-1, with 11 bases fitting TRBD2. Unmatched junction bases numbered 9, after V lost 4 bases and J lost 13 bases. The CDR3 spans 14 residues. Per the germline V gene, CDR1 is SGHTA and CDR2 is FQGTGA. DNA of the CDR3: TGTGCCAGCAGCTCGAGTTCTAGCGGGGGGCCTCAGTTCTTC. This sequence encodes CASSSSSSGGPQFF.

The count of this clone is one. This chain links TRBV2 with TRBJ2-1; 10 nucleotides match TRBD2. V lost 2 bases, J lost 7 bases, and 2 bases stayed unmatched. The CDR3 spans 14 residues. Germline V lookup: CDR1 SNHLY, CDR2 FYNNEI. The CDR3 bases are TGTGCCAGCAGTGAACAACTAGCGGGGAATGAGCAGTTCTTC. Its translation: CASSEQLAGNEQFF.

V gene TRBV19 combines with J gene TRBJ1-2; unclear D gene. Germline CDR1 reads LNHDA; CDR2 reads SQIVND (reference sequence). V was trimmed by 3 bases and J by 0 bases, leaving 11 bases between them. The CDR3 is made up of 15 amino acids. The CDR3 DNA reads as TGTGCCAGTAGTATGGGCAGCATAGCTAACTATGGCTACACCTTC. Encoded protein: CASSMGSIANYGYTF.

This clone was counted once. V is TRBV7-9 and J is TRBJ2-3, with 10 bases aligning to TRBD1. The CDR3 covers 17 residues. J gave up 5 bases and V 0 bases, and 8 bases lay outside the gene matches. CDR1 SEHNR and CDR2 FQNEAQ come from the germline V gene (reference sequence). This CDR3 reads CASSLALRTGGIDTQYF. CDR3 nucleotide sequence: TGTGCCAGCAGCTTAGCGTTGCGGACAGGGGGTATAGATACGCAGTATTTT.

The chain carries TRBV3-1 (or the pseudogene TRBV3-2) and TRBJ2-1; 12 nucleotides align to TRBD2. Germline V gene data show CDR1 as LGHDT and CDR2 as YNNKEL (reference sequence). This CDR3 is 16 amino acids long. Germline trimming cut 3 bases from V and 4 bases from J; bases unmatched to any gene: 4. CDR3 coding DNA: TGTGCCAGCAGCCAGACACTAGCGGGGGGTTACAATGAGCAGTTCTTC. Translating gives CASSQTLAGGYNEQFF.

J is TRBJ1-1 and V is TRBV4-2; 9 positions agree with TRBD1. V lost 4 bases to trimming and J lost 5 bases; unmatched junction nucleotides: 5. Germline-derived CDR1 and CDR2 are LGHNA and YNFKEQ. The CDR3 has 14 amino acids. The chain's CDR3 is CASSPGQGRTEAFF. For the CDR3, the DNA is TGTGCCAGCAGCCCGGGACAGGGCAGAACTGAAGCTTTCTTT.

A single count supports this clone. The chain has TRBV18 and TRBJ1-1, with 9 bases fitting TRBD1. J gave up 0 bases and V 3 bases, and 2 bases lay outside the gene matches. The CDR3 is 15 amino acids. Germline CDR1 reads KGHSH; CDR2 reads LQKENI. The CDR3 region has the DNA TGTGCCAGCTCACCGGACAGGGGTGTGAACACTGAAGCTTTCTTT. This sequence encodes CASSPDRGVNTEAFF.